Listed here are 20 T cell receptor beta chains from one sample, sequenced in a study of long-term antiretroviral therapy in people with HIV (dated by TCRdb to between 2021 and 2022). The immunoSEQ hsTCRB v3.0 assay was used at survey level resolution for TRB variable region sequencing. TCRdb carries this immuneACCESS record with in-frame sequences only. Its versions omit some clonotypes, under half of them owing to an unresolved V gene in the studies checked, with the rest unexplained. For this sample the table gives 32,000 or so clones, of which approximately 90% were detected only once. The top ten constitute approximately 8% of the sample. The sequenced sample was unsorted PBMCs, obtained 3.2 years before starting antiretroviral therapy. The receptors here all came from a man in his fifties or sixties with HIV.

This clone was recorded once. The DNA of the CDR3 is TGTGCCAGCAGCAAAAATACAGGGGGCAGGCAGTACTTC. This gives the protein CASSKNTGGRQYF. The chain recombines TRBV11-3 with TRBJ2-7; the match to TRBD1 covers 9 bases. V lost 5 bases to trimming and J lost 9 bases; unmatched junction nucleotides: 8. This CDR3 region has 13 residues. The germline gives CDR1 SGHNT, CDR2 YENEEA.

The CDR3 DNA reads as TGTGCCAGCAGCGTAGGGGGGGCAGGGGGCACCTACGAGCAGTACTTC. Amino acid sequence: CASSVGGAGGTYEQYF. The chain combines TRBV9 with TRBJ2-7; 8 bases agree with TRBD1. CDR3 size: 16 residues. Germline CDR1 SGDLS, CDR2 YYNGEE. V lost 0 bases and J lost 2; bases outside the gene matches: 7.

The CDR3 region has the DNA TGCAGTGCTTGGGGGAATTCACCCCTCCACTTT. Protein: CSAWGNSPLHF. The chain is built from TRBV20-1 and TRBJ1-6; tentatively, D is TRBD1 (5 bases). Germline CDR1 is DFQATT and CDR2 is SNEGSKA (reference sequence). The length of the CDR3 is 11 residues. Trimming removed 5 bases from V and 7 bases from J, with 6 bases in between.

The gene calls are TRBV19 and TRBJ2-5; D ambiguous. The CDR3 extends over 14 amino acids. CDR1 and CDR2 (germline): LNHDA, SQIVND (reference sequence). Trimming pared 0 bases from V and 5 bases from J, leaving 10 bases between. CDR3 loop: CASSIDLFRETQYF. The CDR3 DNA is TGTGCCAGTAGTATAGATCTATTCCGGGAGACCCAGTACTTC.

The chain links TRBV6-1 to TRBJ1-2; D unclear. This CDR3 spans 15 amino acids. Deletions cut 0 bases from V and 2 bases from J, with 10 bases between. Per the germline V gene, CDR1 is MNHNS and CDR2 is SASEGT. CDR3 nucleotide sequence: TGTGCCAGCAGTGAAGCAGGTGATCCAAACTATGGCTACACCTTC. The encoded protein is CASSEAGDPNYGYTF.

The chain is built from TRBV2 and TRBJ2-6; D not certain. The germline V gene has CDR1 SNHLY and CDR2 FYNNEI. V was clipped by 4 bases and J by 4 bases, with 11 bases between them. The CDR3 length is 15 residues. The CDR3 nucleotides read TGTGCCAGCAGTGTTGAGCGAACAGGGGCCAACGTCCTGACTTTC. It encodes CASSVERTGANVLTF.

The chain links TRBV7-2 to TRBJ1-5, with 10 bases identical to TRBD1. The CDR3 sequence is 15 residues long. In germline, CDR1 is SGHTA, CDR2 FQGNSA. J was trimmed by 3 bases and V by 5 bases; bases with no gene match: 4. In DNA, the CDR3 is TGTGCCAGCAGCCCGGACAGGGGGGACAATCAGCCCCAGCATTTT. The encoded protein is CASSPDRGDNQPQHF. The full variable domain, its missing parts supplied by reference TRBV7-2 and TRBJ1-5, is GAGVSQSPSNKVTEKGKDVELRCDPISGHTALYWYRQSLGQGLEFLIYFQGNSAPDKSGLPSDRFSAERTGGSVSTLTIQRTQQEDSAVYLCASSPDRGDNQPQHFGDGTRLSIL.

This clone was recorded only once. The rearrangement joins TRBV11-2 to TRBJ1-2, with 9 bases matching TRBD1. The CDR3 covers 15 residues. Germline assignment: CDR1 SGHAT and CDR2 FQNNGV. Trimming removed 3 bases from V and 6 bases from J; junction bases left unmatched: 8. CDR3: CASSLYQGQGDGYTF. The DNA of the CDR3 is TGTGCCAGCAGCTTGTACCAGGGACAGGGAGATGGCTACACCTTC.

The chain has TRBV19 and TRBJ2-3; D is unresolved. The V end lost 4 bases, the J end lost 5 bases, and 13 bases lay between the germline ends. This CDR3 spans 14 amino acids. Germline V gene sequence: CDR1 LNHDA, CDR2 SQIVND (reference sequence). The CDR3 is CASSKGRDLDTQYF. The DNA of the CDR3 is TGTGCCAGTAGTAAGGGCAGAGACTTAGATACGCAGTATTTT.

This chain joins TRBV5-1 and TRBJ2-7; 9 bases agree with TRBD2. CDR3 length: 17 amino acids. Trimming at V came to 4 bases and at J to 2 bases, leaving 13 bases not matched to a gene. Germline V gene data show CDR1 as SGHRS and CDR2 as YFSETQ. The CDR3 DNA follows: TGCGCCAGCAGCGTGGACCCTACTAGCGGGTCAACCTACGAGCAGTACTTC. It specifies CASSVDPTSGSTYEQYF.

This chain connects TRBV5-4 to TRBJ2-7; TRBD2 aligns across 7 bases. CDR1 and CDR2 from the germline V gene are SGHNT and YYREEE (reference sequence). With 0 bases clipped from V and 0 bases from J, the junction kept 3 bases outside the gene matches. There are 15 residues in the CDR3. The CDR3 bases are TGTGCCAGCAGCTTGGCGGGGGGAAGCTCCTACGAGCAGTACTTC. Protein: CASSLAGGSSYEQYF.

The genes are TRBV29-1 and TRBJ2-5; TRBD1 or TRBD2 may be the D gene (5 bases each). The CDR3 is 13 amino acids. V shed 5 bases and J shed 4 bases, with 14 bases lying between them. Germline V gene sequence: CDR1 SQVTM, CDR2 ANQGSEA. The CDR3 spells CSVTGTRGETQYF. Here the CDR3 DNA reads TGCAGCGTTACCGGGACCCGGGGAGAGACCCAGTACTTC.

This sequence joins TRBV18 and TRBJ2-5; 9 bases map to TRBD2. CDR3 length: 14 amino acids. J lost 3 bases, V lost 4 bases, and 3 bases had no gene match. Germline V gene lookup returns CDR1 KGHSH and CDR2 LQKENI. In DNA form, the CDR3 reads TGTGCCAGCTCACTAGCGGGGGCCGAAGAGACCCAGTACTTC. This translates into CASSLAGAEETQYF.

This chain joins TRBV18 and TRBJ2-1; D not resolved. The germline gives CDR1 KGHSH, CDR2 LQKENI. Between the trimmed V and J ends, which lost 6 bases and 0 bases, there was a span of 12 bases. There are 15 residues in the CDR3. CDR3 sequence (DNA): TGTGCCAGCTCTAGGGCCCAAATCTCCTACAATGAGCAGTTCTTC. It specifies CASSRAQISYNEQFF.

This clone was recorded only once. V usage is TRBV5-4 and J usage is TRBJ2-3; TRBD1 matches 8 bases. CDR3 length: 16 residues. V lost 3 bases to trimming and J lost 3 bases; unmatched junction nucleotides: 9. Germline-derived CDR1 and CDR2 are SGHNT and YYREEE (reference sequence). This chain's CDR3 is CASSYIGTGFTDTQYF. Written as DNA, the CDR3 is TGTGCCAGCAGCTATATCGGGACAGGTTTTACAGATACGCAGTATTTT. Complete variable domain (other parts from reference TRBV5-4 and TRBJ2-3): ETGVTQSPTHLIKTRGQQVTLRCSSQSGHNTVSWYQQALGQGPQFIFQYYREEENGRGNFPPRFSGLQFPNYSSELNVNALELDDSALYLCASSYIGTGFTDTQYFGPGTRLTVL.

The V gene is TRBV5-1, the J gene TRBJ2-7, with a tentative D call TRBD2 (6 bases). Trimming stripped 1 base from V and 6 bases from J, with 14 bases between. CDR1 and CDR2 from the germline V gene are SGHRS and YFSETQ. The CDR3 extends over 14 amino acids. The DNA for the CDR3 is TGCGCCAGCAGCTTGCAAGGAGGGCTTGGCGAGCAGTACTTC. Its translation: CASSLQGGLGEQYF.

The chain uses TRBV5-1 and TRBJ2-3; 7 bases map to TRBD2. The germline gives CDR1 SGHRS, CDR2 YFSETQ. The V segment lost 4 bases and the J segment 3 bases; nucleotides outside the gene matches: 8. CDR3 length equals 15 residues. Here the CDR3 reads CASSALGGSTDTQYF. DNA for the CDR3: TGCGCCAGCAGCGCCCTAGGCGGGAGTACAGATACGCAGTATTTT.

The rearrangement links TRBV13 to TRBJ1-1; 7 nucleotides line up with TRBD1. The germline CDR1 and CDR2 sequences are PRHDT and FYEKMQ (reference sequence). With 5 bases clipped from V and 7 bases from J, the junction kept 7 bases outside the gene matches. The CDR3 is 13 residues long. This CDR3 is CASSAGTANEAFF. The CDR3 DNA reads as TGTGCCAGCAGCGCCGGGACAGCAAATGAAGCTTTCTTT.

The V call is TRBV18, the J call TRBJ2-6, with D unclear. The CDR3 extends over 16 amino acids. Deletions cut 6 bases from V and 0 bases from J, with 12 bases between. Germline lookup yields CDR1 KGHSH and CDR2 LQKENI. CDR3 nucleotide sequence: TGTGCCAGCTCTCCTCAAAGAGTCTCTGGGGCCAACGTCCTGACTTTC. It codes for CASSPQRVSGANVLTF.

This clone has just one count. The genes are TRBV28 and TRBJ1-5, with 7 bases aligning to TRBD1. Germline V gene sequence: CDR1 MDHEN, CDR2 SYDVKM. This CDR3 spans 14 amino acids. V was pared by 7 bases and J by 3 bases, with 6 bases of the junction left unmatched. The CDR3 loop reads CASIGGQTNQPQHF. DNA of the CDR3: TGTGCCAGCATCGGGGGACAGACCAATCAGCCCCAGCATTTT.